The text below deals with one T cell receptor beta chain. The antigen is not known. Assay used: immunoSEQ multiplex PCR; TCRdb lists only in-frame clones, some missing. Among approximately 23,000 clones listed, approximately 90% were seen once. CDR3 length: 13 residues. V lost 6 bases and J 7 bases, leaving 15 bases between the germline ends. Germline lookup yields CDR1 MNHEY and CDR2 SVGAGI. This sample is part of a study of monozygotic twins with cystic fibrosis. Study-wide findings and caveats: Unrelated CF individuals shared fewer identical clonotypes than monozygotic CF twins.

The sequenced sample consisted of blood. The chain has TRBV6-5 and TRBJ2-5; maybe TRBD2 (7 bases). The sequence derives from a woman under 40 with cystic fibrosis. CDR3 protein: CASSQMGGRTQYF. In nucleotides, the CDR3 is TGTGCCAGCAGCCAAATGGGGGGGCGGACCCAGTACTTC.